This T cell receptor beta chain was observed in a study of blood T cell repertoires in COVID-19. Study-level background: The cDNA or gDNA used as material had been derived from T cells, B-cell-depleted T cells, or PBMCs.

The assay was immunoSEQ multiplex PCR, and TCRdb's table has in-frame clones only and misses some. The table has some 250,000 clones, nearly 90% seen once. This clone was picked up one time. From germline, CDR1 is SNHLY and CDR2 FYNNEI. V lost 6 bases and J 5 bases, leaving 23 bases between the germline ends. The CDR3 totals 17 residues. The clonotype comes from a human donor in a cohort sampled during active COVID-19. The chain employs TRBV2 and TRBJ1-5, with D uncertain. The specimen sequenced was peripheral blood. The DNA for the CDR3 is TGTGCCAGCAGCGCCCCGAACCGGCAGGCCAACCATCAGCCCCAGCATTTT. Translating it yields CASSAPNRQANHQPQHF.